These 24 T cell receptor beta chains were sequenced from one sample in a study of regulatory T cells in long-lasting Graves disease. The time point: newly diagnosed GD, antithyroid drugs for less than 3 months. With RNA extracted from PBMCs as input, the TCR library was made. TCR beta libraries were built with iRepertoire HTBI primers and Arm-PCR of CDR3 regions. TCRdb independently ran MiXCR on the multiplex PCR reads; one entry per CDR3 protein. The table shows around 250,000 distinct CDR3 sequences, with about 17% occurring only once. This sample was also put to use in a study of T cells in Graves' hyperthyroidism and ophthalmopathy.

The material was peripheral blood mononuclear cells (PBMCs), obtained at new diagnosis, from a patient treated with antithyroid drugs. The source of these receptors is a woman aged 25 to 39 with Graves disease.

At least ten counts were recorded for this clonotype. The chain is built from TRBV7-9 and TRBJ2-3; D may match TRBD1 or TRBD2 (6 bases each). Trimming removed 5 bases from V and 0 bases from J, with 15 bases in between. This CDR3 is built from 16 residues. CDR1 is SEHNR, CDR2 FQNEAQ, per germline (reference sequence). CDR3 sequence: CASSPGAQSSTDTQYF. CDR3 DNA: TGTGCCAGCAGCCCGGGGGCTCAATCTAGCACAGATACGCAGTATTTT.

This clonotype was observed at least ten times. The chain has TRBV12-3 or TRBV12-4 and TRBJ2-5, with D perhaps TRBD2 (6 bases). The CDR3 spans 11 residues. The V and J ends lost 8 bases and 7 bases respectively, with 11 bases between them. CDR3 DNA sequence: TGTGCCAGCTGGAGGGCCGGGACCCAGTACTTC. Translated, it gives CASWRAGTQYF.

In this sample, this clonotype turned up many times. V and J are TRBV4-1 and TRBJ1-2; D is unresolved. V dropped 0 bases and J dropped 6 bases, with 14 bases sitting between them. CDR3 length equals 15 residues. Germline V gene data show CDR1 as MGHRA and CDR2 as YSYEKL. The CDR3 DNA is TGCGCCAGCAGCCAAGAAGTCACATTATATCATGGCTACACCTTC. It translates to CASSQEVTLYHGYTF.

This clonotype came up many times. J is TRBJ1-2 and V is TRBV18; perhaps TRBD1 as D (5 bases). The CDR3 is 12 residues long. In germline, CDR1 is KGHSH, CDR2 LQKENI. V was shortened by 8 bases and J by 6 bases, with 13 bases between the two germline ends. This CDR3 reads CASSPDRDGYTF. The CDR3 bases are TGTGCCAGCAGCCCAGACAGAGATGGCTACACCTTC.

In its sample, this clonotype was seen many times. The V gene is TRBV10-3, the J gene TRBJ1-1; no clear D. V lost 3 bases, J lost 1 base, and 9 bases lay in between. The CDR3 covers 14 residues. The germline V gene encodes CDR1 ENHRY and CDR2 SYGVKD. The CDR3 nucleotides are TGTGCCATCAGTGATCGACATCAGAACACTGAAGCTTTCTTT. Its translation is CAISDRHQNTEAFF.

This clonotype has a handful of counts. The J gene is TRBJ2-3, the V gene TRBV9; 12 bases align to TRBD2. V shed 4 bases, J shed 2 bases, and the junction held 17 bases outside the gene matches. The CDR3 has 20 amino acids. From germline, CDR1 is SGDLS and CDR2 YYNGEE. The CDR3 here is CASSSRGLLAGGPITDTQYF. The CDR3 nucleotides are TGTGCCAGCAGCTCGAGGGGACTACTAGCGGGGGGCCCAATCACAGATACGCAGTATTTT. Filled out from reference TRBV9 and TRBJ2-3, the complete variable domain reads DSGVTQTPKHLITATGQRVTLRCSPRSGDLSVYWYQQSLDQGLQFLIQYYNGEERAKGNILERFSAQQFPDLHSELNLSSLELGDSALYFCASSSRGLLAGGPITDTQYFGPGTRLTVL.

This clonotype occurred many times. The rearrangement joins TRBV5-1 to TRBJ2-7, with D possibly being TRBD1 or TRBD2 (5 bases each). The CDR3 is 12 residues long. The germline V gene encodes CDR1 SGHRS and CDR2 YFSETQ. V was cut by 2 bases and J by 7 bases, with 10 bases left in between. CDR3 nucleotide sequence: TGCGCCAGCAGCTTCCGGGACGGAGAGCAGTACTTC. Encoded protein: CASSFRDGEQYF.

This clonotype was detected many times. The chain carries TRBV6-1 and TRBJ2-1; no clear D. Trimming cost V 2 bases and J 4 bases, with 12 bases left between them. In germline, CDR1 is MNHNS, CDR2 SASEGT. This CDR3 is 15 amino acids long. CDR3 coding DNA: TGTGCCAGCAGTGAAAATAAGGCTCGATACAATGAGCAGTTCTTC. Residues: CASSENKARYNEQFF.

This clonotype occurred many times. J is TRBJ2-6 and V is TRBV20-1; D is unresolved. This CDR3 contains 17 residues. The V end lost 6 bases, the J end lost 0 bases, and 18 bases lay between the germline ends. CDR1 is DFQATT and CDR2 is SNEGSKA in the germline V gene (reference sequence). The CDR3 is CSAAPADGSSGANVLTF. The CDR3 nucleotides read TGCAGTGCCGCACCCGCCGACGGAAGCTCTGGGGCCAACGTCCTGACTTTC.

This clonotype was counted ten times or more. V is TRBV20-1 and J is TRBJ1-1, with D maybe TRBD1 (6 bases). The V end lost 5 bases, the J end lost 5 bases, and 21 bases lay between the germline ends. From germline, CDR1 is DFQATT and CDR2 SNEGSKA (reference sequence). This CDR3 comprises 15 residues. In DNA form, the CDR3 reads TGCAGTGCTCCTCAGGGGCCGTTTATGGAAACTGAAGCTTTCTTT. Protein: CSAPQGPFMETEAFF.

This clonotype was observed at least ten times. The junction does not match germline at one end; this may be a read error. This chain uses TRBV5-1 with TRBJ1-2; D not certain. CDR3 size: 13 residues. Germline V gene sequence: CDR1 SGHRS, CDR2 YFSETQ. CDR3 in amino acids: CASSLFFSYGYTF. Written as DNA, the CDR3 is TGTGCCAGCAGCTTGTTTTTTAGCTATGGCTACACCTTC.

This clonotype was seen many times. V usage is TRBV6-5 and J usage is TRBJ2-3; 9 bases fit TRBD2. The germline V gene has CDR1 MNHEY and CDR2 SVGAGI. V lost 2 bases to trimming and J lost 1 base; unmatched junction nucleotides: 4. CDR3 size: 16 residues. The CDR3 nucleotides read TGTGCCAGCAGTTACGGGCGGGGGGGCCGCACAGATACGCAGTATTTT. This encodes CASSYGRGGRTDTQYF.

This clonotype was counted ten times or more. J is TRBJ2-1 and V is TRBV10-3, with TRBD1 identical over 8 bases. The junction had 7 bases not matched to a gene; V was cut back by 6 bases and J by 6 bases. Germline CDR1 and CDR2: ENHRY and SYGVKD. This CDR3 is 14 amino acids long. In nucleotides, the CDR3 is TGTGCCATCAGCCGGACAGGGCAGGTCAATGAGCAGTTCTTC. This codes for CAISRTGQVNEQFF.

Details on this clonotype: Compared with germline, one end of the junction differs, possibly owing to a read error. DNA of the CDR3: TGTGCCAACAGCGTAGTAGGGGGAGCCAAAAACATTCAGTACTTC. Its protein product is CANSVVGGAKNIQYF. V is TRBV9 and J is TRBJ2-4; tentatively, D is TRBD1 (6 bases). Per the germline V gene, CDR1 is SGDLS and CDR2 is YYNGEE. This CDR3 contains 15 residues.

Ten or more counts support this clonotype. This chain joins TRBV20-1 and TRBJ2-1; tentatively, D is TRBD2 (7 bases). Germline V lookup: CDR1 DFQATT, CDR2 SNEGSKA (reference sequence). V shed 0 bases and J shed 1 base, with 16 bases lying between them. This CDR3 is built from 17 residues. The CDR3 region has the DNA TGCAGTGCTAGAGATCCAGGGCGGGGGCCATCCTACAATGAGCAGTTCTTC. Its protein product is CSARDPGRGPSYNEQFF.

Details on this clonotype: A much larger clonotype is one base distant, so this may be a read error. The chain is built from TRBV10-3 and TRBJ1-5; D is undetermined. The germline V gene encodes CDR1 ENHRY and CDR2 SYGVKD. V was shortened by 5 bases and J by 3 bases, with 23 bases between the two germline ends. This CDR3 contains 18 residues. The CDR3 is CAISPSVTGMRNNQPQHF. CDR3 nucleotide sequence: TGTGCCATCAGTCCCTCCGTAACGGGGATGAGGAACAATCAGCCCCAGCATTTT.

This clonotype was counted many times. The CDR3 sequence: CASSKKDGYGYTF. For the CDR3, the DNA is TGTGCCAGCAGCAAGAAAGACGGCTATGGCTACACCTTC. The V call is TRBV27, the J call TRBJ1-2; D remains unclear. The V gene lost 6 bases and the J gene lost 4 bases, with 12 bases spanning the gap. Germline values: CDR1 MNHEY, CDR2 SMNVEV (reference sequence). CDR3 size: 13 residues.

This clonotype appeared many times. The chain has TRBV5-1 and TRBJ1-2; 8 bases map to TRBD1. CDR1 is SGHRS, CDR2 YFSETQ, per germline. There are 15 residues in the CDR3. Trimming took 4 bases from V and 6 from J; bases not matched to a gene: 11. This chain's CDR3 is CASSPSTGDLDGYTF. CDR3 in DNA: TGCGCCAGCAGCCCGTCGACAGGGGATTTGGATGGCTACACCTTC.

This clonotype was picked up many times. The chain combines TRBV11-1 with TRBJ2-1, with 9 positions matching TRBD1. V gave up 5 bases and J gave up 6 bases; unmatched junction bases: 14. This CDR3 is built from 17 residues. Germline loops: CDR1 SGHAT, CDR2 FQDESV (reference sequence). Here the CDR3 reads CASSLFPAPTGGNEQFF. CDR3 bases: TGTGCCAGCAGCCTATTCCCCGCTCCGACAGGGGGCAATGAGCAGTTCTTC.

This clonotype showed up many times. The chain carries TRBV3-1 and TRBJ2-7; 11 nucleotides agree with TRBD2. J lost 6 bases, V lost 10 bases, and 11 bases had no gene match. The CDR3 is made up of 14 amino acids. Germline CDR1 is LGHDT and CDR2 is YNNKEL (reference sequence). The CDR3 is CATNTGTSGSEQYF. The CDR3 DNA sequence: TGTGCCACGAACACCGGGACTAGCGGCAGCGAGCAGTACTTC.

Ten or more counts support this clonotype. This sequence joins TRBV15 and TRBJ1-1; possibly TRBD1 for D (5 bases). This CDR3 is built from 13 residues. V was clipped by 3 bases and J by 4 bases, with 9 bases between them. Per germline, CDR1 LNHNV and CDR2 YYDKDF (reference sequence). The CDR3 is CATSRGPSTEAFF. CDR3 nucleotides: TGTGCCACCAGCAGGGGACCGAGCACTGAAGCTTTCTTT.

This clonotype was seen many times. This chain connects TRBV7-9 to TRBJ1-1; D perhaps matches TRBD1 (6 bases). The CDR3 loop spans 14 amino acids. Looked up from germline, CDR1 is SEHNR and CDR2 is FQNEAQ (reference sequence). Between the trimmed V and J ends, which lost 4 bases and 1 base, there was a span of 10 bases. The CDR3 bases are TGTGCCAGCAGCTCCGGGACAACGAACACTGAAGCTTTCTTT. Amino acids: CASSSGTTNTEAFF. Drawing the rest from reference TRBV7-9 and TRBJ1-1, the complete variable domain is DTGVSQNPRHKITKRGQNVTFRCDPISEHNRLYWYRQTLGQGPEFLTYFQNEAQLEKSRLLSDRFSAERPKGSFSTLEIQRTEQGDSAMYLCASSSGTTNTEAFFGQGTRLTVV.

There are many counts of this clonotype. The chain combines TRBV10-3 with TRBJ1-1, with 7 bases that match TRBD1. Losses at the gene ends were 0 bases for V and 10 bases for J; bases not matched to a gene: 14. The CDR3 sequence is 16 residues long. Germline lookup yields CDR1 ENHRY and CDR2 SYGVKD. Written as DNA, the CDR3 is TGTGCCATCAGTGAGTCTCCGGGACAGATGCCCGGGGGAGCTTTCTTT. It encodes CAISESPGQMPGGAFF.

This clonotype was counted only a few times. Just one base apart from a much larger clone, this may be a read error. This chain uses TRBV11-3 with TRBJ2-1; the D gene could be TRBD1 or TRBD2 (5 bases each). The V gene's germline CDR1 is SGHNT and CDR2 YENEEA. The length of the CDR3 is 14 residues. Between the trimmed V and J ends, which lost 5 bases and 8 bases, there was a span of 16 bases. In DNA form, the CDR3 reads TGTGCCAGCAGCCGGGGACCTAGTTGGGATGAGCAGTTCTTC. Protein sequence: CASSRGPSWDEQFF.